The T cell receptor beta chain under discussion was sequenced for a study of blood T cell repertoires in COVID-19. Study overall: Spain, Italy and the United States supplied samples that represented acute and convalescent COVID-19. PBMCs, B-cell-depleted T cells, or T cells provided the cDNA or gDNA that made up the material.

Between the trimmed V and J ends, which lost 5 bases and 5 bases, there was a span of 12 bases. This CDR3 comprises 13 residues. The V gene's germline CDR1 is SEHNR and CDR2 FQNEAQ (reference sequence). Method: immunoSEQ multiplex PCR; TCRdb's copy keeps in-frame clones and lacks some. The table records under 200,000 clones, less than 85% of them present only once. Sequencing input: peripheral blood. The chain is built from TRBV7-9 and TRBJ1-2; weak D call: TRBD1 (5 bases). The receptor was derived from a woman in her fifties or sixties with COVID-19, enrolled during active disease. CDR3 DNA: TGTGCCAGCAGCCGATTGACAGATTATGGCTACACCTTC. Its translation is CASSRLTDYGYTF.